The entry below describes one T cell receptor beta chain. Its antigen is unknown. At one end the junction does not follow the germline gene, possibly because of a read error. This sample was taken from a study of post-analysis software for immune sequencing data. The wider study: Multiple sclerosis in the patients followed relapsing-remitting, secondary progressive and progressive-relapsing courses. Study-level findings and limits: Roughly five TRBV segments appeared more often in patients than in controls, and TRBV5-6, TRBV5-1 and TRBV20-1 were among these. Compared with controls, patients showed significantly lower normalized Chao1 diversity.

Each TCR beta cDNA library carried unique molecular identifiers. TCRdb passed the PCR reads through MiXCR, listing each CDR3 protein once. The data show about 260,000 distinct CDR3 sequences, about 38% seen once. CDR3 length equals 14 residues. Germline CDR1 is MNHEY and CDR2 is SMNVEV (reference sequence). The rearrangement links TRBV27 to TRBJ1-5; D gene ambiguous. Sequencing was carried out using blood. This TCR derives from a girl between 10 and 17 years old with multiple sclerosis. The CDR3 DNA reads TGTGCCCGCAGAGGCGGATATAGCAATCAGCCCCAGCATTTT. It codes for CARRGGYSNQPQHF.